Here is one T cell receptor (beta chain) with its context. These data originate in a study of patients and donors after allogeneic stem cell transplantation. The ends were cut back, 6 bases at V and 0 bases at J, with 11 bases in the middle. There are 13 residues in the CDR3. Germline CDR1 is DFQATT and CDR2 is SNEGSKA (reference sequence). TCRdb called the RT-PCR reads again in MiXCR, with one record for every CDR3 protein. The table includes over 150,000 distinct CDR3 sequences, roughly 30% detected once. The chain is built from TRBV20-1 and TRBJ2-5; TRBD1 or TRBD2 may be the D gene (5 bases each). This TCR derives from a human donor who was either an allogeneic HSCT recipient or a stem cell or donor lymphocyte infusion donor (not recorded which). It is not recorded whose cells these are; they may come from a transplant donor. Material: blood, either unsorted or a sorted T cell fraction (not recorded which). For the CDR3, the DNA is TGCAGTGCCGAACCGGGACACCAAGAGACCCAGTACTTC. As protein: CSAEPGHQETQYF.